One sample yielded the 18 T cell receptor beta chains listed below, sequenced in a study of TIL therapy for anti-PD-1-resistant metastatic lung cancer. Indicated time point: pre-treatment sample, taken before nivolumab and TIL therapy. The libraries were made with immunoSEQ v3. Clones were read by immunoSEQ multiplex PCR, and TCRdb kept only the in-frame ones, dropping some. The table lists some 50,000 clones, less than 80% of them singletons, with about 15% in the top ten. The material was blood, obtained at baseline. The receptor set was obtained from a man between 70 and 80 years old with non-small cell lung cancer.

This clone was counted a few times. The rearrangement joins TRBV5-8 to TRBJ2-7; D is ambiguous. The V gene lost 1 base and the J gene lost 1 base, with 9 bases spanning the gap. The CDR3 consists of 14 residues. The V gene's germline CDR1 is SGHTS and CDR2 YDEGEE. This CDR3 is CASSLRIQSYEQYF. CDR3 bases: TGTGCCAGCAGCTTGCGCATTCAGTCCTACGAGCAGTACTTC.

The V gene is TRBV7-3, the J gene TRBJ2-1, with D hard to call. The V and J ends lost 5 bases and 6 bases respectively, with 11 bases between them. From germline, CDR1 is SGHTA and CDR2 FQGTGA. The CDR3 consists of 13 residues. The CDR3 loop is CASSVTPVNEQFF. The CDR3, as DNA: TGTGCCAGCAGCGTGACCCCCGTCAATGAGCAGTTCTTC.

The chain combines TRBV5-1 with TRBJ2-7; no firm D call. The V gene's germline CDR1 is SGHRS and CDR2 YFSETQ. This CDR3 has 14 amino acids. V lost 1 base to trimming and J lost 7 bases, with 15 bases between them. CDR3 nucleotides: TGCGCCAGCAGCTTGATGCAGGTCCAAGAGGAGCAGTACTTC. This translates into CASSLMQVQEEQYF.

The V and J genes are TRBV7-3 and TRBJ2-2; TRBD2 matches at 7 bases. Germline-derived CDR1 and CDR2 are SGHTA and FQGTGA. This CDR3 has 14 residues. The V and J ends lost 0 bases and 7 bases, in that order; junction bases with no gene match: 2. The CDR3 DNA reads TGTGCCAGCAGCTTAACGACTAGCAGCGGGGAGCTGTTTTTT. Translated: CASSLTTSSGELFF.

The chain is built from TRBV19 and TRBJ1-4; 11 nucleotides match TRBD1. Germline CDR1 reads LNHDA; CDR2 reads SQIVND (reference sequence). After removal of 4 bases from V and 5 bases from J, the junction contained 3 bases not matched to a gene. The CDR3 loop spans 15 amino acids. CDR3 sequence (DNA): TGTGCCAGTAGTACCCGGGACAGGGGGAATGAAAAACTGTTTTTT. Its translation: CASSTRDRGNEKLFF. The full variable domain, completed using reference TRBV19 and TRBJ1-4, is DGGITQSPKYLFRKEGQNVTLSCEQNLNHDAMYWYRQDPGQGLRLIYYSQIVNDFQKGDIAEGYSVSREKKESFPLTVTSAQKNPTAFYLCASSTRDRGNEKLFFGSGTQLSVL.

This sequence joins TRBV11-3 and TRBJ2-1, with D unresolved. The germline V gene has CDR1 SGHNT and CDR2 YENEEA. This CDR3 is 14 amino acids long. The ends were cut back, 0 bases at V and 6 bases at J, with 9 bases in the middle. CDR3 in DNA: TGTGCCAGCAGCTTAGATCTGGCGAGCAATGAGCAGTTCTTC. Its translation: CASSLDLASNEQFF.

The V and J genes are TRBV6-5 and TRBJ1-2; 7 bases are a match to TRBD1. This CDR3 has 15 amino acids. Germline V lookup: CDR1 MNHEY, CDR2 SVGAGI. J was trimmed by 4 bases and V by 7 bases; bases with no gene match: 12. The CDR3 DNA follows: TGTGCCAGCACTAGGGGGCAGCCCATGTCCTATGGCTACACCTTC. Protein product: CASTRGQPMSYGYTF.

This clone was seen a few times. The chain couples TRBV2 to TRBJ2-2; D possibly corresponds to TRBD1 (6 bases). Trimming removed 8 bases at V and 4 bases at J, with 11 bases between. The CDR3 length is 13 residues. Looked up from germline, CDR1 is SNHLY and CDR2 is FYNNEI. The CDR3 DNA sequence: TGTGCCAGCGGAGGACAGAGCACCGGGGAGCTGTTTTTT. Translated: CASGGQSTGELFF.

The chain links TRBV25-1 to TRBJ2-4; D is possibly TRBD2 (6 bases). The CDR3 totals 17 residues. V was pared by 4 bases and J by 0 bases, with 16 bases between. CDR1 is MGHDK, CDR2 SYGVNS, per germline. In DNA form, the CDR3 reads TGTGCCAGCAGTGTGTCAGGAGGGACGAGAGCCAAAAACATTCAGTACTTC. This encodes CASSVSGGTRAKNIQYF. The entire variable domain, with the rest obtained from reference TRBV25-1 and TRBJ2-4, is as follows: EADIYQTPRYLVIGTGKKITLECSQTMGHDKMYWYQQDPGMELHLIHYSYGVNSTEKGDLSSESTVSRIRTEHFPLTLESARPSHTSQYLCASSVSGGTRAKNIQYFGAGTRLSVL.

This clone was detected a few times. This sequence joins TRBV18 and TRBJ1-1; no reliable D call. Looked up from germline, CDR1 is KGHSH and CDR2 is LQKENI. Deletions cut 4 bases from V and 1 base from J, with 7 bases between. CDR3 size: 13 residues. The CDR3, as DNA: TGTGCCAGCTCACAAGGAAAGAACACTGAAGCTTTCTTT. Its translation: CASSQGKNTEAFF.

CDR3 in amino acids: CASGTGEETQYF. As DNA, the CDR3 is TGTGCCAGCGGGACAGGGGAAGAGACCCAGTACTTC. The chain joins TRBV10-3 to TRBJ2-5, with TRBD1 matching 10 bases. Per germline, CDR1 ENHRY and CDR2 SYGVKD. Trimming took 10 bases from V and 3 from J; bases not matched to a gene: 2. The CDR3 length is 12 residues.

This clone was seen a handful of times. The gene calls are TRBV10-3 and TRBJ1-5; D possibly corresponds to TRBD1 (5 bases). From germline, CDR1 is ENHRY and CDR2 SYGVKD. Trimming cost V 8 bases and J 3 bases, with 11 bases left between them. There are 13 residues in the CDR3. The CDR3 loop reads CAIGEGPNQPQHF. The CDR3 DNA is TGTGCCATCGGCGAGGGGCCCAATCAGCCCCAGCATTTT.

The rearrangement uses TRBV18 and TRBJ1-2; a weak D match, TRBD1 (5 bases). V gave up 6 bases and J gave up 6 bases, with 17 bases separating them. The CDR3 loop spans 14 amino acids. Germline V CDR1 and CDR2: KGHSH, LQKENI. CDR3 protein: CASSRYGTQDGYTF. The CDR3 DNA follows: TGTGCCAGCTCGCGATACGGGACCCAAGATGGCTACACCTTC.

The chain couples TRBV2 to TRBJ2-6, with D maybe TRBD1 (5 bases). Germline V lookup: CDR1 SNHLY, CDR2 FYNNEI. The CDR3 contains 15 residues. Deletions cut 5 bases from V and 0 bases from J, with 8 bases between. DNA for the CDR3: TGTGCCAGCAGTCCAGGGCTCTCTGGGGCCAACGTCCTGACTTTC. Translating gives CASSPGLSGANVLTF.

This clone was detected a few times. The CDR3 loop is CASSPLQGEAFF. CDR3 coding DNA: TGTGCCAGCTCACCCTTACAGGGGGAAGCTTTCTTT. This chain links TRBV18 with TRBJ1-1, with 7 bases matching TRBD1. CDR1 is KGHSH, CDR2 LQKENI, per germline. The ends lost 3 bases at V and 8 bases at J; junction bases unmatched: 3. This CDR3 region has 12 residues.

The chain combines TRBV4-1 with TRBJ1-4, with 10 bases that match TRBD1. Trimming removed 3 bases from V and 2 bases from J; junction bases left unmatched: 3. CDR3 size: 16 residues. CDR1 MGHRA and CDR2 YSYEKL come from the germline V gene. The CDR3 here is CASSQGQGMTNEKLFF. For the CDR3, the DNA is TGCGCCAGCAGCCAGGGACAGGGGATGACTAATGAAAAACTGTTTTTT.

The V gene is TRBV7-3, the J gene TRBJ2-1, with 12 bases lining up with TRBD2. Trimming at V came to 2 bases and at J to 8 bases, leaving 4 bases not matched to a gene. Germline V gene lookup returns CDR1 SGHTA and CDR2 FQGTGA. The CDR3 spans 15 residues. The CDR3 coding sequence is TGTGCCAGCAGCTTAGGACTAGCGGGACTCGATGAGCAGTTCTTC. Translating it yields CASSLGLAGLDEQFF. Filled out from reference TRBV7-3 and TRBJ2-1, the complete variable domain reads GAGVSQTPSNKVTEKGKYVELRCDPISGHTALYWYRQSLGQGPEFLIYFQGTGAADDSGLPNDRFFAVRPEGSVSTLKIQRTERGDSAVYLCASSLGLAGLDEQFFGPGTRLTVL.

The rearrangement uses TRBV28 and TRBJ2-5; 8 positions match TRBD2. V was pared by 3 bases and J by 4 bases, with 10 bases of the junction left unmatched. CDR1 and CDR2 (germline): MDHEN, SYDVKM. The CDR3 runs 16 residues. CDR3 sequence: CASSLLGRGVGETQYF. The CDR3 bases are TGTGCCAGCAGTTTGCTCGGGAGGGGGGTCGGAGAGACCCAGTACTTC. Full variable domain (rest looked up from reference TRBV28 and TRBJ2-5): DVKVTQSSRYLVKRTGEKVFLECVQDMDHENMFWYRQDPGLGLRLIYFSYDVKMKEKGDIPEGYSVSREKKERFSLILESASTNQTSMYLCASSLLGRGVGETQYFGPGTRLLVL.